The sequence of this T cell receptor (beta chain) was determined in a study of response to subunit inactivated influenza vaccine. The germline CDR1 and CDR2 sequences are SEHNR and FQNEAQ (reference sequence). V was shortened by 4 bases and J by 6 bases, with 14 bases between the two germline ends. The CDR3 spans 14 residues. TCRdb called the RT-PCR reads again in MiXCR, with one record for every CDR3 protein. The data show about 540,000 distinct CDR3 sequences, around 15% seen once. The chain links TRBV7-9 to TRBJ2-3, with a possible D match to TRBD1 (6 bases). The sequencing used PBMCs from blood, collected about 11 days after vaccination. This receptor was obtained from a man aged 50-59 years who received an inactivated influenza vaccine. CDR3 DNA sequence: TGTGCCAGCAGCTCACAGGGAGCACGGGATACGCAGTATTTT. It is translated as CASSSQGARDTQYF.